This T cell receptor beta chain emerged from a study of T cell responses to AZD1222 COVID-19 vaccine. Study results and limitations: The reported proportion of spike-specific TCRs targeting unmutated variant regions was nearly half.

To note about this clone: Its cognate antigen is unknown.

The V end was cut by 6 bases, the J end by 8 bases, with 20 bases between. The CDR3 loop spans 15 amino acids. Germline CDR1 reads MGHRA; CDR2 reads YSYEKL. Profiling relied on immunoSEQ multiplex PCR, and the TCRdb table lists in-frame clones only, not all of them. The table records some 150,000 clones, 88% of them present only once. Sample: peripheral blood, taken on day 0 of AZD1222 vaccination. This sequence was found in an adult in good health. This sequence joins TRBV4-1 and TRBJ2-1; D might be TRBD2 (6 bases). CDR3 loop: CASRTGTLSSYEQFF. As DNA, the CDR3 is TGCGCCAGCAGGACCGGGACTCTATCAAGTTATGAGCAGTTCTTC.